This T cell receptor beta chain was captured by sequencing in a study of shared clonotypes between healthy human individuals. Whole-study findings and limits: It was observed that approximately 5% of naive CD4 clonotypes were shared across a few donors.

The method was immunoSEQ multiplex PCR; TCRdb's version includes in-frame clones alone and lacks a portion of them. This sample has 600,000 to 800,000 clones, with roughly 72% found just once. V shed 7 bases and J 3 bases; nucleotides not matched to a gene: 8. CDR1 MNHNY and CDR2 SVGAGI come from the germline V gene (reference sequence). CDR3 length: 14 amino acids. Details on this clone: What it recognizes is unknown.

This clonotype was obtained from a woman aged 25-40 years in good health. Sequencing was done on a sample of memory CD4+ T cells sorted from blood. Subset: CD45RA-negative fraction. The V call is TRBV6-6, the J call TRBJ1-1, with TRBD1 matching over 7 bases. The CDR3 loop is CASKPPQGDTEAFF. The CDR3 region has the DNA TGTGCCAGCAAACCGCCTCAGGGGGACACTGAAGCTTTCTTT.